The TCR beta chain described here comes from a study of T cells in Graves' hyperthyroidism and ophthalmopathy (dated by TCRdb to the late 2010s). For context, the study as a whole: Peripheral blood samples were taken at the time of initial diagnosis, prior to any treatment. Following sampling, methimazole starting at 30 mg daily was given to hyperthyroidism patients, and high-dose intravenous methylprednisolone was given to ophthalmopathy patients. In addition, the study compared T-cell repertoires in thyroid tissue and in blood from six Graves' hyperthyroidism patients. The roughly 100 discovery patients were divided at random into training and test sets in a 7:3 ratio. TCR V-J signatures able to tell the groups apart were searched for in a discovery cohort of some 97 patients, of whom more than 40 had Graves' ophthalmopathy and some 60 had stable Graves' hyperthyroidism. The paper reports TCR Vbeta CDR3 sequencing of 130 to 150 peripheral blood samples: some 44 ophthalmopathy, around 80 hyperthyroidism and approximately 17 progressor patients. Whether ophthalmopathy could be predicted prospectively was tested in an independent validation cohort made up of about 20 hyperthyroidism patients plus 17 patients who later progressed to ophthalmopathy.

In the ophthalmopathy patients, disease was moderately to severely active, with a Clinical Activity Score of 3 or more, a NOSPECS grade of 4 or more, and a duration of less than 3 months. Patients with uncontrolled infections, other autoimmune diseases, pregnancy or lactation were excluded. Clinical symptoms, serum thyroxine and TRAb, thyroid ultrasound, and orbital computed tomography formed the basis for the diagnoses. PBMCs were isolated from roughly 10 ml of fresh peripheral blood by Ficoll-Paque density gradient centrifugation. Total RNA was extracted with Trizol reagent, and quality was checked on an Agilent 2100 Bioanalyzer. This clonotype has at least ten counts. Its antigen remains unidentified. The record has no base qualities; no much larger clone is one base away. The paper's findings and limits, for the study overall: In cross-validation, a model built on a 13 V-J signature told ophthalmopathy apart from stable hyperthyroidism with approximately 90% sensitivity and roughly 83% specificity, and in testing the same model reached 80%/75%. Blood samples also contained most of the expanded thyroid clonotypes (frequency above 0.001), which suggests that blood repertoires may reflect thyroid immune responses. Sample size was not statistically predetermined, and blinding of investigators to group allocation was not performed. During validation, the model predicted progression to ophthalmopathy a median of about 6.5 months ahead of onset, with more than 60% sensitivity and more than 72% specificity.

TCR beta CDR3 regions were amplified from RNA transcripts. The TCR CDR3 was subjected to a first round of RT-PCR using the HTBI primer set and the Qiagen OneStep RT-PCR kit. A second multiplex PCR round built the libraries, followed by size selection and purification. The libraries were sequenced on an Illumina HiSeq2000 using paired-end 100 bp reads. The published analysis was carried out like this. SOAPnuke was used to process the raw data, throwing out any read that contained adapters or uncalled bases, had a mean Phred below 15, or lacked an exact constant-primer or identifier match. High-quality paired reads were merged using COPE v1.2.5, and each unique nucleotide sequence was defined as a clonotype. Clonotypes were aligned to IMGT TRBV, TRBD and TRBJ reference segments using MiTCR v1.1. Analysis was restricted to V-J combinations with a frequency above 0.0001, which covered 99% to 99.2% of repertoires. A TCS score was defined as the ratio between F50 (clonal expansion) and ExV (chaos), using BLOSUM62-based TCRdist between CDR3 peptides within each V-J. Welch's t-statistics and random forest reduced 514 V-J features to under 15, which were used in a naive Bayes classifier (R e1071). TCRdb passed the public sequencing reads through fastp at Q25 and MiXCR, retaining productive beta sequences. Rows matching on CDR3 protein sequence are summarized as one entry with the most common DNA and genes. These V and J calls are TCRdb output, not the study's own analysis. The sample table holds a few hundred thousand distinct CDR3 sequences, of which about an eighth were seen once. The top ten clonotypes cover 34% of the sample.

Trimmed from V: 6 bases; trimmed from J: 6 bases; junction bases lacking a gene match: 10. From cysteine to phenylalanine, the CDR3 is 15 amino acids long. Only CDR3 DNA is held: 45 bases, read in frame from base 1. The germline V gene supplies CDR1 SNHLY and CDR2 FYNNEI. This TCR was sampled from a woman in her forties with Graves' ophthalmopathy. The chain uses TRBV2 and TRBJ1-4, with 7 junctional bases fitting TRBD1. The sequencing sample was made of blood. The CDR3 sequence is CASRGLTGLYEKLFF. The DNA reads TGTGCCAGCAGAGGATTGACAGGGTTATATGAAAAACTGTTTTTT.